Reported below is one T cell receptor beta chain. Clones were read by immunoSEQ multiplex PCR, and TCRdb kept only the in-frame ones, dropping some. The sample carries more than 85,000 clones, about 94% recorded once. The data derive from a study of T cell changes during pregnancy in multiple sclerosis. In germline, CDR1 is MDHEN, CDR2 SYDVKM. V was cut by 10 bases and J by 3 bases, with 12 bases left in between. This CDR3 is 13 amino acids long. J is TRBJ2-2 and V is TRBV28; D gene uncertain. Sequenced here: peripheral blood, sampled in the third trimester of pregnancy. The sequence came from a female donor in good health, enrolled as a control in a pregnancy study. The CDR3 region is CATDAPDTGELFF. The CDR3 DNA sequence: TGTGCCACCGATGCCCCAGACACCGGGGAGCTGTTTTTT.